This TCR beta chain is drawn from a study of control samples from healthy donors and cancer patients. Here immunoSEQ multiplex PCR was the method, and the copy in TCRdb shows in-frame clones only, minus some. The repertoire consists of about 55,000 clones, with 85% to 95% occurring once and the leading ten covering 2.4%. Input material: blood. The receptor's source is a man aged 25 to 40 in good health.

As DNA, the CDR3 is TGTGCCAGCACCAAGGACACAGGTTTGAATTCACCCCTCCACTTT. This sequence encodes CASTKDTGLNSPLHF. The chain employs TRBV5-4 and TRBJ1-6; TRBD1 is a possible D gene (5 bases). Germline lookup yields CDR1 SGHNT and CDR2 YYREEE (reference sequence). V shed 6 bases and J shed 7 bases, with 17 bases lying between them. CDR3 length: 15 residues.